The 32 T cell receptor beta chains below all came from one sample that was sequenced in a study of PD-1 blockade in mismatch repair-deficient tumors. TCRdb's copy holds only in-frame clones and misses some; the assay was immunoSEQ multiplex PCR. Altogether approximately 80,000 clones are present, approximately 80% being singletons, with the ten largest covering roughly 5.5%. Sequenced here: peripheral blood, sampled 44 weeks after starting pembrolizumab. These receptors all come from an adult with mismatch repair-deficient cancer.

V and J are TRBV18 and TRBJ2-6; D call uncertain. Trimming removed 2 bases from V and 0 bases from J, with 8 bases in between. CDR1 and CDR2 (germline): KGHSH, LQKENI. The CDR3 contains 16 residues. CDR3 in DNA: TGTGCCAGCTCACCAAATATGGTCTCTGGGGCCAACGTCCTGACTTTC. This encodes CASSPNMVSGANVLTF.

This clone was seen only once. The chain uses TRBV30 and TRBJ2-1, with 10 bases matching TRBD2. The CDR3 is 15 amino acids. Germline trimming cut 5 bases from V and 0 bases from J; bases unmatched to any gene: 4. Germline V CDR1 and CDR2: GTSNPN, SVGIG (reference sequence). CDR3 sequence reads: CAWSSGGSSYNEQFF. CDR3 bases: TGTGCCTGGTCTAGCGGGGGAAGCTCCTACAATGAGCAGTTCTTC.

This chain connects TRBV4-3 to TRBJ2-7; 9 bases line up with TRBD2. After removal of 4 bases from V and 3 bases from J, the junction contained 7 bases not matched to a gene. The CDR3 extends over 15 amino acids. Germline-derived CDR1 and CDR2 are LGHNA and YSLEER. CDR3 coding DNA: TGCGCCAGCAGCCGTCACGCTAGCGGGAACTACGAGCAGTACTTC. The encoded protein is CASSRHASGNYEQYF.

This clone was picked up one time. The rearrangement links TRBV27 to TRBJ2-7; D gene uncertain. Trimming left V 1 base short and J 0 bases short, with 7 bases between. This CDR3 is built from 14 residues. The germline CDR1 and CDR2 sequences are MNHEY and SMNVEV (reference sequence). CDR3 coding DNA: TGTGCCAGCAGTTTATTGGTAAACTCCTACGAGCAGTACTTC. Protein: CASSLLVNSYEQYF.

The chain uses TRBV19 and TRBJ2-1; 11 nucleotides line up with TRBD2. Germline assignment: CDR1 LNHDA and CDR2 SQIVND (reference sequence). This CDR3 spans 16 amino acids. The V segment lost 4 bases and the J segment 7 bases; nucleotides outside the gene matches: 9. CDR3 DNA sequence: TGTGCCAGTAGTAACCTAGCGGGAGGCATTTGGAATGAGCAGTTCTTC. It is translated as CASSNLAGGIWNEQFF.

This chain connects TRBV25-1 to TRBJ1-4; D uncertain. This CDR3 region has 16 residues. V dropped 1 base and J dropped 5 bases, with 14 bases sitting between them. Germline CDR1 reads MGHDK; CDR2 reads SYGVNS. In DNA, the CDR3 is TGTGCCAGCAGTGAATCGAGAGGGAGGCGGAATGAAAAACTGTTTTTT. It is translated as CASSESRGRRNEKLFF.

The chain uses TRBV6-5 and TRBJ2-3; the D gene is possibly TRBD2 (5 bases). The V and J ends lost 0 bases and 3 bases respectively, with 10 bases between them. CDR3 size: 15 residues. CDR1 is MNHEY, CDR2 SVGAGI, per germline. CDR3 region: CASSYSPWETDTQYF. The CDR3 nucleotides are TGTGCCAGCAGTTACTCACCCTGGGAGACAGATACGCAGTATTTT.

This clone was picked up a small number of times. The V gene is TRBV5-6, the J gene TRBJ2-7, with a possible D match to TRBD1 (6 bases). Trimming cost V 6 bases and J 3 bases, with 10 bases left between them. The CDR3 consists of 12 residues. In germline, CDR1 is SGHDT, CDR2 YYEEEE. The CDR3 here is CASNPTGYEQYF. In nucleotides, the CDR3 is TGTGCCAGCAACCCGACAGGCTACGAGCAGTACTTC.

The chain uses TRBV7-3 and TRBJ2-1; D is unresolved. The CDR3 consists of 12 residues. Trimming shortened V by 1 base and J by 9 bases, and 7 bases separated the two germline ends. Germline CDR1 and CDR2: SGHTA and FQGTGA. The CDR3 DNA follows: TGTGCCAGCAGCTTAAGCTTGGGTGAGCAGTTCTTC. Its protein product is CASSLSLGEQFF.

The gene calls are TRBV19 and TRBJ2-7; D is unclear. The germline V gene encodes CDR1 LNHDA and CDR2 SQIVND (reference sequence). V dropped 10 bases and J dropped 0 bases, with 10 bases sitting between them. There are 12 residues in the CDR3. The chain's CDR3 is CATTDFSYEQYF. CDR3 DNA sequence: TGTGCCACCACAGACTTCTCCTACGAGCAGTACTTC.

V usage is TRBV9 and J usage is TRBJ2-7; D possibly corresponds to TRBD1 (5 bases). V was clipped by 4 bases and J by 6 bases, with 17 bases between them. The CDR3 length is 14 residues. Germline CDR1 and CDR2: SGDLS and YYNGEE. The CDR3 DNA reads TGTGCCAGCAGCCACGACTGGGCTCAGGGCGAGCAGTACTTC. This codes for CASSHDWAQGEQYF. Combining the CDR3 with reference TRBV9 and TRBJ2-7 gives the whole variable domain DSGVTQTPKHLITATGQRVTLRCSPRSGDLSVYWYQQSLDQGLQFLIQYYNGEERAKGNILERFSAQQFPDLHSELNLSSLELGDSALYFCASSHDWAQGEQYFGPGTRLTVT.

J is TRBJ1-1 and V is TRBV13; D uncertain. Trimming left V 5 bases short and J 10 bases short, with 11 bases between. Germline CDR1 reads PRHDT; CDR2 reads FYEKMQ (reference sequence). This CDR3 is 11 amino acids long. DNA of the CDR3: TGTGCCAGCAGCCCGGGCGCGGGAGCTTTCTTT. Its translation is CASSPGAGAFF.

The CDR3 sequence: CASSPRQGGDTEAFF. The DNA for the CDR3 is TGCGCCAGCAGCCCCCGACAGGGGGGGGACACTGAAGCTTTCTTT. The rearrangement links TRBV4-1 to TRBJ1-1, with 9 bases identical to TRBD1. The CDR3 runs to 15 residues. The V gene's germline CDR1 is MGHRA and CDR2 YSYEKL. V was clipped by 4 bases and J by 3 bases; unmatched bases: 6.

This clone has a handful of counts. V and J are TRBV28 and TRBJ1-5; D ambiguous. Trimming removed 8 bases at V and 7 bases at J, with 9 bases between. The CDR3 has 11 residues. CDR1 is MDHEN and CDR2 is SYDVKM in the germline V gene. CDR3 region: CASGRGQPQHF. The CDR3 DNA is TGTGCCAGCGGCCGCGGCCAGCCCCAGCATTTT.

The gene calls are TRBV19 and TRBJ2-7, with D possibly being TRBD1 or TRBD2 (5 bases each). The CDR3 is 14 residues long. The V and J ends lost 5 bases and 4 bases respectively, with 15 bases between them. Germline V gives CDR1 LNHDA, CDR2 SQIVND (reference sequence). The DNA for the CDR3 is TGTGCCAGTAGTTTGGGACCCCGAGAGTACGAGCAGTACTTC. This codes for CASSLGPREYEQYF.

This chain links TRBV11-2 with TRBJ2-7; TRBD1 or TRBD2 may be the D gene (6 bases each). Looked up from germline, CDR1 is SGHAT and CDR2 is FQNNGV. The germline V and J ends were trimmed by 0 bases and 5 bases, with 20 bases remaining between them. The CDR3 has 17 residues. In nucleotides, the CDR3 is TGTGCCAGCAGCTTAGAAAGGGGTGGCAGGGGAGGTGACGAGCAGTACTTC. Its protein product is CASSLERGGRGGDEQYF.

V and J are TRBV6-5 and TRBJ1-5; D is unclear. The CDR3 consists of 14 residues. Germline CDR1 is MNHEY and CDR2 is SVGAGI. The V and J ends lost 6 bases and 0 bases respectively, with 9 bases between them. For the CDR3, the DNA is TGTGCCAGCAGGAGGGCAGCTAGCAATCAGCCCCAGCATTTT. This codes for CASRRAASNQPQHF.

The chain is built from TRBV9 and TRBJ2-2; a possible D gene is TRBD2 (6 bases). CDR1 and CDR2 from the germline V gene are SGDLS and YYNGEE. V was shortened by 0 bases and J by 2 bases, with 17 bases between the two germline ends. There are 18 residues in the CDR3. CDR3 sequence: CASSVDPLGGVNTGELFF. In DNA, the CDR3 is TGTGCCAGCAGCGTAGATCCCCTTGGCGGGGTAAACACCGGGGAGCTGTTTTTT.

This rearrangement joins TRBV7-3 to TRBJ2-3; tentatively, D is TRBD1 or TRBD2 (5 bases each). The V gene's germline CDR1 is SGHTA and CDR2 FQGTGA. This CDR3 has 14 amino acids. Between the trimmed V and J ends, which lost 5 bases and 5 bases, there was a span of 14 bases. CDR3 DNA: TGTGCCAGCAGCCTAGGGACCGCGGGAGATACGCAGTATTTT. It yields the protein CASSLGTAGDTQYF. The variable domain in full, with the rest retrieved from reference TRBV7-3 and TRBJ2-3, is GAGVSQTPSNKVTEKGKYVELRCDPISGHTALYWYRQSLGQGPEFLIYFQGTGAADDSGLPNDRFFAVRPEGSVSTLKIQRTERGDSAVYLCASSLGTAGDTQYFGPGTRLTVL.

In its sample, this clone was seen a few times. This chain joins TRBV11-3 and TRBJ2-5; 8 nucleotides agree with TRBD2. V lost 1 base, J lost 2 bases, and 3 bases stayed unmatched. The V gene's germline CDR1 is SGHNT and CDR2 YENEEA. There are 15 residues in the CDR3. In nucleotides, the CDR3 is TGTGCCAGCAGCTTAGCGGGAGGGAGGCAAGAGACCCAGTACTTC. It translates to CASSLAGGRQETQYF.

This chain uses TRBV7-2 with TRBJ2-4, with no clear D. Between the trimmed V and J ends, which lost 5 bases and 0 bases, there was a span of 14 bases. CDR1 SGHTA and CDR2 FQGNSA come from the germline V gene. The CDR3 length is 16 residues. The CDR3 reads CASSTTVALAKNIQYF. The CDR3 nucleotides read TGTGCCAGCAGCACAACAGTCGCCCTAGCCAAAAACATTCAGTACTTC. Filled out from reference TRBV7-2 and TRBJ2-4, the complete variable domain reads GAGVSQSPSNKVTEKGKDVELRCDPISGHTALYWYRQSLGQGLEFLIYFQGNSAPDKSGLPSDRFSAERTGGSVSTLTIQRTQQEDSAVYLCASSTTVALAKNIQYFGAGTRLSVL.

The chain combines TRBV28 with TRBJ2-7, with D perhaps TRBD1 (5 bases). Germline V gene sequence: CDR1 MDHEN, CDR2 SYDVKM. V was trimmed by 3 bases and J by 2 bases, leaving 14 bases between them. This CDR3 region has 15 residues. In DNA, the CDR3 is TGTGCCAGCAGTTTGAGTCAGGGTAATACCTACGAGCAGTACTTC. Its translation is CASSLSQGNTYEQYF.

This chain joins TRBV11-2 and TRBJ2-7; 10 bases are a match to TRBD1. Germline V CDR1 and CDR2: SGHAT, FQNNGV. With V trimmed by 7 bases and J by 1 base, 16 bases remained unmatched. This CDR3 spans 18 amino acids. CDR3 DNA: TGTGCCAGCATCCTACGGGGGACAGGGGCGGGAGAGTCCTACGAGCAGTACTTC. This encodes CASILRGTGAGESYEQYF.

The chain joins TRBV6-1 to TRBJ2-3, with D perhaps matching TRBD2 (5 bases). The germline gives CDR1 MNHNS, CDR2 SASEGT. Trimming stripped 3 bases from V and 2 bases from J, with 15 bases between. The CDR3 length is 16 residues. Here the CDR3 DNA reads TGTGCCAGCAGTGATCGTCCGACTACGTACACAGATACGCAGTATTTT. This sequence encodes CASSDRPTTYTDTQYF.

The rearrangement links TRBV9 to TRBJ2-7; TRBD1 matches 10 bases. Germline CDR1 SGDLS, CDR2 YYNGEE. This CDR3 is 16 amino acids long. Trimming at V came to 4 bases and at J to 3 bases, leaving 10 bases not matched to a gene. This CDR3 is CASSPSPGTGDYEQYF. The CDR3 coding sequence is TGTGCCAGCAGCCCTAGTCCCGGGACAGGGGACTACGAGCAGTACTTC.

V and J are TRBV5-1 and TRBJ1-2, with D maybe TRBD1 (6 bases). With 5 bases removed from V and 6 bases from J, the gap between germline ends came to 14 bases. The CDR3 is 13 amino acids. The V gene's germline CDR1 is SGHRS and CDR2 YFSETQ. The CDR3 nucleotides are TGCGCCAGCAGGGATAAACAGGGAGATGGCTACACCTTC. Its protein is CASRDKQGDGYTF.

This clone showed up just a few times. V usage is TRBV7-9 and J usage is TRBJ1-5; the D is unclear. Germline V gives CDR1 SEHNR, CDR2 FQNEAQ (reference sequence). The CDR3 has 18 residues. V gave up 3 bases and J gave up 8 bases, with 26 bases separating them. The CDR3 DNA sequence: TGTGCCAGCAGCTTCTCCGGCCGTCCCCCCGGAATCTTGAAGCCCCAGCATTTT. It specifies CASSFSGRPPGILKPQHF.

J is TRBJ1-2 and V is TRBV27; perhaps TRBD1 as D (5 bases). V lost 3 bases and J lost 6, with 11 bases in between. The CDR3 extends over 13 amino acids. The germline CDR1 and CDR2 sequences are MNHEY and SMNVEV (reference sequence). The CDR3 DNA reads as TGTGCCAGCAGTTTTGAGGGGTACGATGGCTACACCTTC. It yields the protein CASSFEGYDGYTF.

This clone was observed a few times. This sequence joins TRBV7-9 and TRBJ2-7; either TRBD1 or TRBD2 may fit D (5 bases each). The germline gives CDR1 SEHNR, CDR2 FQNEAQ (reference sequence). Between the trimmed V and J ends, which lost 7 bases and 0 bases, there was a span of 16 bases. This CDR3 is built from 15 residues. The CDR3 coding sequence is TGTGCCAGCATTCCTAGTGGGACGGGCTCCTACGAGCAGTACTTC. This translates into CASIPSGTGSYEQYF. Combining the CDR3 with reference TRBV7-9 and TRBJ2-7 gives the whole variable domain DTGVSQNPRHKITKRGQNVTFRCDPISEHNRLYWYRQTLGQGPEFLTYFQNEAQLEKSRLLSDRFSAERPKGSFSTLEIQRTEQGDSAMYLCASIPSGTGSYEQYFGPGTRLTVT.

This chain uses TRBV29-1 with TRBJ1-2; D possibly corresponds to TRBD1 (5 bases). The V gene lost 6 bases and the J gene lost 2 bases, with 13 bases spanning the gap. The CDR3 runs to 13 residues. Germline V gene lookup returns CDR1 SQVTM and CDR2 ANQGSEA. In DNA form, the CDR3 reads TGCAGCGTCGTCGGGGAGGGGAACTATGGCTACACCTTC. It yields the protein CSVVGEGNYGYTF.

This clone has a handful of counts. The chain joins TRBV28 to TRBJ1-2; D is ambiguous. Trimming shortened V by 2 bases and J by 8 bases, and 6 bases separated the two germline ends. This CDR3 comprises 11 residues. Germline assignment: CDR1 MDHEN and CDR2 SYDVKM. The CDR3 sequence is CASSLREGYTF. CDR3 coding DNA: TGTGCCAGCAGTTTAAGGGAAGGCTACACCTTC.

The gene calls are TRBV10-3 and TRBJ2-3, with D maybe TRBD2 (5 bases). This CDR3 comprises 13 residues. Germline-derived CDR1 and CDR2 are ENHRY and SYGVKD. The V gene lost 5 bases and the J gene lost 2 bases, with 8 bases spanning the gap. Here the CDR3 reads CAISQRTTDTQYF. Here the CDR3 DNA reads TGTGCCATCAGTCAGCGGACCACAGATACGCAGTATTTT.